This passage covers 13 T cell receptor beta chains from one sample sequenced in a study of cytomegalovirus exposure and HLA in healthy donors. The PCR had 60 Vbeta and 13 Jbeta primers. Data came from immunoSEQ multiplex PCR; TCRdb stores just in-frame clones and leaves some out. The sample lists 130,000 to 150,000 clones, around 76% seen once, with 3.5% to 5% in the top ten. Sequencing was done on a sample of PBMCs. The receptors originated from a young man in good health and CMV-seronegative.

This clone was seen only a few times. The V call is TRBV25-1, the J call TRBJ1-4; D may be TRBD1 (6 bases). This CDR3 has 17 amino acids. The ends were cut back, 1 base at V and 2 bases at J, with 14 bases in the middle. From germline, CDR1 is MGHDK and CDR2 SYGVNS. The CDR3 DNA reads TGTGCCAGCAGTGAATCCAGCGCGGGGGGCACTAATGAAAAACTGTTTTTT. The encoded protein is CASSESSAGGTNEKLFF.

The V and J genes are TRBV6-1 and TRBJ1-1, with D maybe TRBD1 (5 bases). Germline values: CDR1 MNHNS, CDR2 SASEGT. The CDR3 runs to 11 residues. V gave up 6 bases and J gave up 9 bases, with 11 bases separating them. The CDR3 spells CASRWGAKAFF. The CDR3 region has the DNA TGTGCCAGCAGGTGGGGCGCCAAAGCTTTCTTT.

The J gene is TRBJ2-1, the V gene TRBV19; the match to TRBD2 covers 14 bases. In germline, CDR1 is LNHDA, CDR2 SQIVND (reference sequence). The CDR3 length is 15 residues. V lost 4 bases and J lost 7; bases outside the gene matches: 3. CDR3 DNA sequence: TGTGCCAGTAGTACGACTAGCGGGAGGGGTAATGAGCAGTTCTTC. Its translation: CASSTTSGRGNEQFF. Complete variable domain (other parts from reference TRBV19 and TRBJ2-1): DGGITQSPKYLFRKEGQNVTLSCEQNLNHDAMYWYRQDPGQGLRLIYYSQIVNDFQKGDIAEGYSVSREKKESFPLTVTSAQKNPTAFYLCASSTTSGRGNEQFFGPGTRLTVL.

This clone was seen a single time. DNA of the CDR3: TGTGCCAGCCCACACAAGCGGGGGACTTCCTACGAGCAGTACTTC. Translation: CASPHKRGTSYEQYF. The chain recombines TRBV21-1 with TRBJ2-7; TRBD2, the D gene given by the table, was not confirmed from the DNA. TRBV21-1 is noted as a pseudogene. This CDR3 region has 15 residues.

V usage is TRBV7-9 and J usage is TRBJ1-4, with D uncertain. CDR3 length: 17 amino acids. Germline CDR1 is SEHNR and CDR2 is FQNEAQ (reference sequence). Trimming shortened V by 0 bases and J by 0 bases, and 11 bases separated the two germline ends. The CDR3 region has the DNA TGTGCCAGCAGCTTAGCGATTTCAGGATCAACTAATGAAAAACTGTTTTTT. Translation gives CASSLAISGSTNEKLFF.

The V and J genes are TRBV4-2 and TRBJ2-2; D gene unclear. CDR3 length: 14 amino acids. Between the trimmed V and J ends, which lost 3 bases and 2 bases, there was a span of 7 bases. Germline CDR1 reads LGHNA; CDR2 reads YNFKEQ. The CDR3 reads CASSQQANTGELFF. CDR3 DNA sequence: TGTGCCAGCAGCCAGCAGGCTAACACCGGGGAGCTGTTTTTT.

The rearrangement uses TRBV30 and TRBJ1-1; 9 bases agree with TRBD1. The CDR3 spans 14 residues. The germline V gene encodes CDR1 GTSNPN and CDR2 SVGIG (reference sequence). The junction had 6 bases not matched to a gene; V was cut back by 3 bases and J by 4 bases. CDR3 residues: CAWSLQGASTEAFF. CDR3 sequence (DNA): TGTGCCTGGAGCCTACAGGGGGCGAGCACTGAAGCTTTCTTT.

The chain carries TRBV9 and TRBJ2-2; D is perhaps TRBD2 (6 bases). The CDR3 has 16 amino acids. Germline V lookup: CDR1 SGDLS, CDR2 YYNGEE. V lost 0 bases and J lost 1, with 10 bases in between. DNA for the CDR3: TGTGCCAGCAGCGTAGAACTAGCTGGGAACACCGGGGAGCTGTTTTTT. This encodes CASSVELAGNTGELFF.

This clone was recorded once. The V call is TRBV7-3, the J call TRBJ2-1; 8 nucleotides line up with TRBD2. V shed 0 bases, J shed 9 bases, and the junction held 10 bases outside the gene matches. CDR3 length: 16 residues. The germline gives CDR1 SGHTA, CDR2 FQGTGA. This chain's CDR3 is CASSLTPSGGALEQFF. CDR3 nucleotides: TGTGCCAGCAGCTTAACTCCCAGCGGGGGTGCTCTTGAGCAGTTCTTC. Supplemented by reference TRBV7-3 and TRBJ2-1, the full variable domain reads GAGVSQTPSNKVTEKGKYVELRCDPISGHTALYWYRQSLGQGPEFLIYFQGTGAADDSGLPNDRFFAVRPEGSVSTLKIQRTERGDSAVYLCASSLTPSGGALEQFFGPGTRLTVL.

The CDR3 reads CSVGPGKYQETQYF. CDR3 sequence (DNA): TGCAGCGTTGGTCCAGGAAAGTACCAAGAGACCCAGTACTTC. This sequence joins TRBV29-1 and TRBJ2-5, with D unresolved. This CDR3 has 14 residues. Germline CDR1 SQVTM, CDR2 ANQGSEA. V lost 4 bases, J lost 0 bases, and 12 bases lay in between.

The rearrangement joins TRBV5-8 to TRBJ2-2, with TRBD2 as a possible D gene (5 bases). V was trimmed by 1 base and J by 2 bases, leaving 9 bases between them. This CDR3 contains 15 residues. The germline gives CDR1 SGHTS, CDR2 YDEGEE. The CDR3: CASSLRERNTGELFF. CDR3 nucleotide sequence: TGTGCCAGCAGCTTGCGGGAAAGAAACACCGGGGAGCTGTTTTTT. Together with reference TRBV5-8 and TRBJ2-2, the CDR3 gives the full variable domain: EAGVTQSPTHLIKTRGQQATLRCSPISGHTSVYWYQQALGLGLQFLLWYDEGEERNRGNFPPRFSGRQFPNYSSELNVNALELEDSALYLCASSLRERNTGELFFGEGSRLTVL.

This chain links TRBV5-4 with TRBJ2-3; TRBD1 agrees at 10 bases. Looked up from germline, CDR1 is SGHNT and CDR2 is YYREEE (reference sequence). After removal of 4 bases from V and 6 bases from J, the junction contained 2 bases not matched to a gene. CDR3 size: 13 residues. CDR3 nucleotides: TGTGCCAGCAGCCGGGACAGGGGCGATACGCAGTATTTT. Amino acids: CASSRDRGDTQYF.

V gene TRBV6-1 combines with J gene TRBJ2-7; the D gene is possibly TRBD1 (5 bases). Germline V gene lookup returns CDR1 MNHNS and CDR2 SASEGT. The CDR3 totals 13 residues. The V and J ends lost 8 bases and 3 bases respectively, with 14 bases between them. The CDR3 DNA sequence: TGTGCCAGCGACTTCGCACAGGACTACGAGCAGTACTTC. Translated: CASDFAQDYEQYF.